The 18 T cell receptor beta chains in this list originate from one sample, sequenced in a study of cytomegalovirus exposure and HLA in healthy donors. 13 Jbeta primers and 60 Vbeta primers were used for the PCR. Only in-frame clones appear in the TCRdb table, and some are missing; sequencing was by immunoSEQ multiplex PCR. The top ten clones hold approximately 9.7% of a sample with around 140,000 clones, roughly 79% of them seen once. The sequenced sample consisted of PBMCs. The receptors stem from an older woman in good health and CMV-seropositive.

The rearrangement links TRBV10-3 to TRBJ2-7; D perhaps matches TRBD2 (6 bases). V was trimmed by 10 bases and J by 4 bases, leaving 17 bases between them. The CDR3 runs to 13 residues. Germline V gives CDR1 ENHRY, CDR2 SYGVKD. The CDR3 DNA is TGTGCCACCCGGGAGACCGCGGGGTACGAGCAGTACTTC. Amino acids: CATRETAGYEQYF.

The chain links TRBV29-1 to TRBJ1-1, with 8 bases matching TRBD1. With 6 bases clipped from V and 0 bases from J, the junction kept 6 bases outside the gene matches. This CDR3 comprises 14 residues. From germline, CDR1 is SQVTM and CDR2 ANQGSEA. The CDR3 loop is CSVPTGEMNTEAFF. The CDR3 DNA sequence: TGCAGCGTGCCGACAGGGGAAATGAACACTGAAGCTTTCTTT.

A remark on this clone: It is likely a read error, because the conserved phenylalanine at the end of the CDR3 is missing. This chain uses TRBV27 with TRBJ2-3, with 7 bases matching TRBD2. With V trimmed by 3 bases and J by 0 bases, 3 bases remained unmatched. The CDR3 contains 15 residues. The germline V gene encodes CDR1 MNHEY and CDR2 SMNVEV (reference sequence). The CDR3 spells CASSLGGMSTDTQYV. The CDR3 DNA reads as TGTGCCAGCAGTTTGGGGGGGATGAGCACAGATACGCAGTATGTT.

This clone was seen a handful of times. The rearrangement links TRBV10-3 to TRBJ2-1, with 12 bases lining up with TRBD2. Per the germline V gene, CDR1 is ENHRY and CDR2 is SYGVKD. V lost 4 bases and J lost 3; bases outside the gene matches: 4. The CDR3 is made up of 16 amino acids. The CDR3: CAISVGLAGSYNEQFF. In DNA form, the CDR3 reads TGTGCCATCAGTGTGGGACTAGCGGGCAGCTACAATGAGCAGTTCTTC.

V gene TRBV7-9 combines with J gene TRBJ1-1; the match to TRBD1 covers 7 bases. V gave up 5 bases and J gave up 4 bases; unmatched junction bases: 1. The CDR3 extends over 12 amino acids. Germline V gene lookup returns CDR1 SEHNR and CDR2 FQNEAQ (reference sequence). CDR3 sequence (DNA): TGTGCCAGCAGCCCAGGGGGCACTGAAGCTTTCTTT. Residues: CASSPGGTEAFF.

The chain uses TRBV30 and TRBJ1-6; possibly TRBD1 for D (6 bases). The CDR3 sequence is 14 residues long. Trimming took 1 base from V and 9 from J, leaving 13 bases between them. Germline V gives CDR1 GTSNPN, CDR2 SVGIG (reference sequence). In nucleotides, the CDR3 is TGTGCCTGGAGTGGTGCAGGGGATCGTTCACCCCTCCACTTT. It codes for CAWSGAGDRSPLHF.

The chain has TRBV7-2 and TRBJ2-1; D may be TRBD2 (5 bases). Germline assignment: CDR1 SGHTA and CDR2 FQGNSA. The CDR3 is 16 amino acids. V was cut by 5 bases and J by 0 bases, with 14 bases left in between. The CDR3 nucleotides are TGTGCCAGCAGCCGACATAGGGAGAGCTCCTACAATGAGCAGTTCTTC. It translates to CASSRHRESSYNEQFF.

V and J are TRBV5-6 and TRBJ2-1; TRBD2 is a possible D gene (5 bases). Germline V gives CDR1 SGHDT, CDR2 YYEEEE. The CDR3 extends over 13 amino acids. With 3 bases removed from V and 6 bases from J, the gap between germline ends came to 10 bases. Here the CDR3 reads CASSWTYSNEQFF. The CDR3 region has the DNA TGTGCCAGCAGCTGGACTTACAGCAATGAGCAGTTCTTC.

This rearrangement joins TRBV5-4 to TRBJ2-1, with TRBD2 matching 10 bases. The V and J ends lost 4 bases and 7 bases, in that order; junction bases with no gene match: 11. The CDR3 has 16 residues. Per the germline V gene, CDR1 is SGHNT and CDR2 is YYREEE (reference sequence). This chain's CDR3 is CASSPKSASGRNEQFF. CDR3 in DNA: TGTGCCAGCAGCCCCAAGTCGGCTAGCGGGAGAAATGAGCAGTTCTTC.

The V gene is TRBV4-3, the J gene TRBJ2-7; D not resolved. The germline V gene has CDR1 LGHNA and CDR2 YSLEER. The V gene lost 0 bases and the J gene lost 0 bases, with 6 bases spanning the gap. The CDR3 is 14 residues long. This CDR3 reads CASSQEKLSYEQYF. DNA for the CDR3: TGCGCCAGCAGCCAAGAAAAGCTCTCCTACGAGCAGTACTTC.

With respect to this clone: At one boundary the junction diverges from the germline segment, which might be a read error. The rearrangement joins TRBV28 to TRBJ2-7, with 9 bases fitting TRBD1. CDR1 MDHEN and CDR2 SYDVKM come from the germline V gene. This CDR3 comprises 12 residues. CDR3 nucleotide sequence: TGCGCGGCGGGACAGGGACCCTACGAGCAGTACTTC. It is translated as CAAGQGPYEQYF.

This clone was seen a handful of times. V is TRBV7-9 and J is TRBJ2-1; 11 bases align to TRBD2. The CDR3 is 17 residues long. The V segment lost 4 bases and the J segment 1 base; nucleotides outside the gene matches: 6. Looked up from germline, CDR1 is SEHNR and CDR2 is FQNEAQ (reference sequence). The CDR3 spells CASSSQGLAVSYNEQFF. The CDR3 DNA follows: TGTGCCAGCAGCTCCCAGGGACTAGCGGTATCCTACAATGAGCAGTTCTTC. The full variable domain, completed using reference TRBV7-9 and TRBJ2-1, is DTGVSQNPRHKITKRGQNVTFRCDPISEHNRLYWYRQTLGQGPEFLTYFQNEAQLEKSRLLSDRFSAERPKGSFSTLEIQRTEQGDSAMYLCASSSQGLAVSYNEQFFGPGTRLTVL.

The genes are TRBV15 and TRBJ2-7; tentative D call: TRBD1 (6 bases). The CDR3 contains 15 residues. Per the germline V gene, CDR1 is LNHNV and CDR2 is YYDKDF (reference sequence). V shed 1 base and J shed 2 bases, with 12 bases lying between them. The CDR3 region has the DNA TGTGCCACCAGCAGAGCCCAGACAGGTACCTACGAGCAGTACTTC. Translating it yields CATSRAQTGTYEQYF. Together with reference TRBV15 and TRBJ2-7, the CDR3 gives the full variable domain: DAMVIQNPRYQVTQFGKPVTLSCSQTLNHNVMYWYQQKSSQAPKLLFHYYDKDFNNEADTPDNFQSRRPNTSFCFLDIRSPGLGDTAMYLCATSRAQTGTYEQYFGPGTRLTVT.

V gene TRBV6-1 combines with J gene TRBJ2-3; TRBD1 might be the D (5 bases). CDR1 and CDR2 from the germline V gene are MNHNS and SASEGT. The CDR3 covers 14 residues. Deletions cut 1 base from V and 3 bases from J, with 8 bases between. CDR3: CASSEDRITDTQYF. The CDR3 coding sequence is TGTGCCAGCAGTGAAGACAGGATAACAGATACGCAGTATTTT.

This rearrangement joins TRBV6-5 to TRBJ2-1, with D perhaps matching TRBD2 (6 bases). CDR3 length equals 14 residues. V shed 2 bases and J shed 6 bases, with 11 bases lying between them. In germline, CDR1 is MNHEY, CDR2 SVGAGI. CDR3 DNA: TGTGCCAGCAGTTACGTCGGTAGCGGCAATGAGCAGTTCTTC. Amino acids: CASSYVGSGNEQFF.

The chain links TRBV19 to TRBJ1-1; 9 bases agree with TRBD1. Germline V gives CDR1 LNHDA, CDR2 SQIVND (reference sequence). The CDR3 totals 15 residues. Unmatched junction bases numbered 6, after V lost 7 bases and J lost 0 bases. CDR3 coding DNA: TGTGCCAGTAAATGGACAGGGGTCATGAACACTGAAGCTTTCTTT. It is translated as CASKWTGVMNTEAFF.

V usage is TRBV29-1 and J usage is TRBJ2-6, with D perhaps TRBD1 (6 bases). V gave up 7 bases and J gave up 0 bases, with 31 bases separating them. The CDR3 is 21 amino acids. From germline, CDR1 is SQVTM and CDR2 ANQGSEA. DNA of the CDR3: TGCAGCGCCCTGCATGCCCCAACCCGGGACAACCCTAACTCTGGGGCCAACGTCCTGACTTTC. Protein product: CSALHAPTRDNPNSGANVLTF. Drawing the rest from reference TRBV29-1 and TRBJ2-6, the complete variable domain is SAVISQKPSRDICQRGTSLTIQCQVDSQVTMMFWYRQQPGQSLTLIATANQGSEATYESGFVIDKFPISRPNLTFSTLTVSNMSPEDSSIYLCSALHAPTRDNPNSGANVLTFGAGSRLTVL.

V is TRBV7-9 and J is TRBJ2-3, with D possibly matching TRBD1 (6 bases). The CDR3 length is 12 residues. Germline V gives CDR1 SEHNR, CDR2 FQNEAQ (reference sequence). Trimming removed 8 bases from V and 3 bases from J, with 9 bases in between. The CDR3 sequence: CASCTGTDTQYF. The CDR3 DNA reads TGTGCCAGCTGTACAGGGACAGATACGCAGTATTTT.